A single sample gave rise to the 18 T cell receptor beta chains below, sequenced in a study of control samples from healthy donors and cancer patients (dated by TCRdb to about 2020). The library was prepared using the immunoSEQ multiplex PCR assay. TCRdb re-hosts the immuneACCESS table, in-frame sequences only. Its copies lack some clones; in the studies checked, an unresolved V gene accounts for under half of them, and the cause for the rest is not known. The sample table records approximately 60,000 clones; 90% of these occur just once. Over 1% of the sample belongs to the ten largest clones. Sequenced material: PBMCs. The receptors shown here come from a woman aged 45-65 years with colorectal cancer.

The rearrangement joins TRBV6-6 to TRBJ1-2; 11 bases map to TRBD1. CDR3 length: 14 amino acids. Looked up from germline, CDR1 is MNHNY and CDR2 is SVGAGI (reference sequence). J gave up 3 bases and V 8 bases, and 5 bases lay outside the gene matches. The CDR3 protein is CASEDRGLDYGYTF. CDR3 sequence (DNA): TGTGCCAGCGAGGACAGGGGGCTTGACTATGGCTACACCTTC.

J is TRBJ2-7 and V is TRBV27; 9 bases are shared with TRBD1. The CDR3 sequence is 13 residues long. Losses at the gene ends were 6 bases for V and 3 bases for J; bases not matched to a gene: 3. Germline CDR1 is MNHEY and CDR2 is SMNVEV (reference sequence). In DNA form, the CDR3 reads TGTGCCAGCAGAACGACAGGGGGCTACGAGCAGTACTTC. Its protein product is CASRTTGGYEQYF.

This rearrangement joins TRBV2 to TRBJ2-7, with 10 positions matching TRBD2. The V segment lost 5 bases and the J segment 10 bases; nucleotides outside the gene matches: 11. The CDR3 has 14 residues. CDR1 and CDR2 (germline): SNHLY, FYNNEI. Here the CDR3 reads CASSPEASGGAQYF. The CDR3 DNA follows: TGTGCCAGCAGTCCCGAGGCTAGCGGGGGAGCCCAGTACTTC.

CDR3 sequence reads: CASSIRWQSYEQYF. For the CDR3, the DNA is TGTGCCAGTAGTATACGCTGGCAGTCCTACGAGCAGTACTTC. The chain has TRBV19 and TRBJ2-7; D gene uncertain. V was shortened by 2 bases and J by 1 base, with 9 bases between the two germline ends. CDR1 and CDR2 (germline): LNHDA, SQIVND (reference sequence). CDR3 length: 14 amino acids.

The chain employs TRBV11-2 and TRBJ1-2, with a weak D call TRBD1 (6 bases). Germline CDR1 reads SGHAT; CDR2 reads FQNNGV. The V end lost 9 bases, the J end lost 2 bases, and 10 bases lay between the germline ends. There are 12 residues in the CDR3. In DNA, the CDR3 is TGTGCCAGTTCCGGGACAAACTATGGCTACACCTTC. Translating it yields CASSGTNYGYTF.

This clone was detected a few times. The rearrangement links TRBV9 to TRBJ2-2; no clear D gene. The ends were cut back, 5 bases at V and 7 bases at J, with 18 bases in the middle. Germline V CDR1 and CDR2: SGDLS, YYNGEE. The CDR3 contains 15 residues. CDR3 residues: CASRPTLFGIGELFF. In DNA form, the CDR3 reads TGTGCCAGCAGGCCCACCTTGTTTGGGATCGGGGAGCTGTTTTTT.

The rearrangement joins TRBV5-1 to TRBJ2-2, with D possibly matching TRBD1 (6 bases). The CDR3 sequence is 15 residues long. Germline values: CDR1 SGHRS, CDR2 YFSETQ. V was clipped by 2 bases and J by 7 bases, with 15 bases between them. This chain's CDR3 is CASSLSTGTGGELFF. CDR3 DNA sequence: TGCGCCAGCAGCTTATCCACAGGGACCGGCGGGGAGCTGTTTTTT.

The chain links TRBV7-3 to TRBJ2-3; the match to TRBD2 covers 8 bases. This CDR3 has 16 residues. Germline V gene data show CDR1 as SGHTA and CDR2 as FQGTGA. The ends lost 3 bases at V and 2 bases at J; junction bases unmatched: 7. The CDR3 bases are TGTGCCAGCAGCTTCGGCAGCGGGGGCCCCACAGATACGCAGTATTTT. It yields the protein CASSFGSGGPTDTQYF.

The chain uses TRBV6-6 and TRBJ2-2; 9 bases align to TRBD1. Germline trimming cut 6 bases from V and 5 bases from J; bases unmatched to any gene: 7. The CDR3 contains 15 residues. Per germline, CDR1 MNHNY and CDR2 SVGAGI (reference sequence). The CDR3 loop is CASSQQGAGTGELFF. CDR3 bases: TGTGCCAGCAGCCAACAGGGGGCGGGGACCGGGGAGCTGTTTTTT.

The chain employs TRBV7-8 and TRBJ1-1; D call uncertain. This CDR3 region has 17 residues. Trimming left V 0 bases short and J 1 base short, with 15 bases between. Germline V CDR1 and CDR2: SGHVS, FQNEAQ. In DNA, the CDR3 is TGTGCCAGCAGCTTAGCTTCGTATCGGGCCGGGAACACTGAAGCTTTCTTT. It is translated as CASSLASYRAGNTEAFF. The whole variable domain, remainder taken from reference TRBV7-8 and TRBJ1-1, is GAGVSQSPRYKVAKRGQDVALRCDPISGHVSLFWYQQALGQGPEFLTYFQNEAQLDKSGLPSDRFFAERPEGSVSTLKIQRTQQEDSAVYLCASSLASYRAGNTEAFFGQGTRLTVV.

CDR3 amino acids: CAWSDRGRRDEQYF. CDR3 coding DNA: TGTGCCTGGAGTGACAGGGGGCGCCGCGACGAGCAGTACTTC. The chain uses TRBV30 and TRBJ2-7; 9 bases are shared with TRBD1. The germline V gene encodes CDR1 GTSNPN and CDR2 SVGIG (reference sequence). The V gene end was trimmed by 1 base and the J gene end by 5 bases; junction bases not matched to a gene: 6. The CDR3 length is 14 residues.

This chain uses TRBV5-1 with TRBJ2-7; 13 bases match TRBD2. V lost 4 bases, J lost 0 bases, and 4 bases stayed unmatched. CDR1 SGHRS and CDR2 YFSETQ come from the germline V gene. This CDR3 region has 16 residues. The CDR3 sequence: CASSTGTSGDSYEQYF. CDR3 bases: TGCGCCAGCAGCACAGGGACTAGCGGGGACTCCTACGAGCAGTACTTC.

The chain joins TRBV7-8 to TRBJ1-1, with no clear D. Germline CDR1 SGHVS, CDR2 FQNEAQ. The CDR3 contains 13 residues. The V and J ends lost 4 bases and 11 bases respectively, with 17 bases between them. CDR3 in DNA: TGTGCCAGCAGCTCCGGACGGGGATTCGGGGCTTTCTTT. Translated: CASSSGRGFGAFF.

CDR3 sequence: CASSQGPSGANVLTF. CDR3 bases: TGTGCCAGCAGCCAAGGGCCCTCTGGGGCCAACGTCCTGACTTTC. This rearrangement joins TRBV3-1 (or the pseudogene TRBV3-2) to TRBJ2-6; D is ambiguous. The V gene lost 1 base and the J gene lost 0 bases, with 4 bases spanning the gap. Germline assignment: CDR1 LGHDT and CDR2 YNNKEL (reference sequence). CDR3 length: 15 amino acids.

The CDR3 loop is CASTTPGHQETQYF. DNA for the CDR3: TGTGCCAGCACGACCCCGGGACACCAAGAGACCCAGTACTTC. The chain is built from TRBV6-5 and TRBJ2-5; either TRBD1 or TRBD2 may fit D (5 bases each). The CDR3 runs to 14 residues. V lost 7 bases and J 0 bases, leaving 12 bases between the germline ends. Germline V gives CDR1 MNHEY, CDR2 SVGAGI.

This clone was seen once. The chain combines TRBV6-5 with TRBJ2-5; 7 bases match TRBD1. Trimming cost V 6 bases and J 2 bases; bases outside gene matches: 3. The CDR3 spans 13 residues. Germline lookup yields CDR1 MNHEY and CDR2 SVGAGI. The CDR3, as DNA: TGTGCCAGCAGGGACAGGAAGCAAGAGACCCAGTACTTC. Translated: CASRDRKQETQYF.

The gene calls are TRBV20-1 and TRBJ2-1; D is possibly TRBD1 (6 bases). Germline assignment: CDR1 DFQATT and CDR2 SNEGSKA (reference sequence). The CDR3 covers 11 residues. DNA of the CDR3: TGCAGCAGGGGACATTACAATGAGCAGTTCTTC. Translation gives CSRGHYNEQFF.

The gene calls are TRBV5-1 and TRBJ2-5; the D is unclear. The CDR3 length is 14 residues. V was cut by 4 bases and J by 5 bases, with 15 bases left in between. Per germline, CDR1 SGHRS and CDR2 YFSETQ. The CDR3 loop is CASSPLSAGETQYF. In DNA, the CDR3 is TGCGCCAGCAGCCCGTTAAGCGCCGGGGAGACCCAGTACTTC.